This T cell receptor beta chain was sequenced in a study of spatial heterogeneity in lung cancer. Study information: The donors were 55 to 80 patients with non-small cell lung cancer that was early-stage and untreated.

Time point described: blood at routine non-recurrence follow-up after resection. TCRdb reprocessed the 5' RACE reads with MiXCR, giving one entry per CDR3 protein. The sample has over 95,000 distinct CDR3 sequences, 10% to 14% seen once. The TCR sequence derives from a female donor with early-stage non-small cell lung cancer. The sequenced sample was PBMCs, obtained at follow-up.

CDR3 coding DNA: TGCAGCGTTGATCGGAGTACCGGGGAGCTGTTTTTT. Translation gives CSVDRSTGELFF. The genes are TRBV29-1 and TRBJ2-2; no reliable D call. V gave up 3 bases and J gave up 5 bases, with 7 bases separating them. The V gene's germline CDR1 is SQVTM and CDR2 ANQGSEA. The CDR3 spans 12 residues.